This T cell receptor (beta chain) emerged from a study of technical replicates of blood from a few donors. This CDR3 has 12 amino acids. Trimming removed 0 bases at V and 5 bases at J, with 5 bases between. Germline CDR1 SGHRS, CDR2 YFSETQ. The assay was immunoSEQ multiplex PCR, and TCRdb's table has in-frame clones only and misses some. The sample contains over 45,000 clones, 80% to 95% of which appear only once. Sequenced sample: PBMCs. This chain links TRBV5-1 with TRBJ2-5, with D unclear. The clonotype comes from a human donor in good health. Some clones in this sample may be carry-over from other donors' samples. The CDR3 sequence is CASSLARETQYF. The CDR3, as DNA: TGCGCCAGCAGCTTGGCCCGGGAGACCCAGTACTTC. Looking up the rest from reference TRBV5-1 and TRBJ2-5 gives the full variable domain: KAGVTQTPRYLIKTRGQQVTLSCSPISGHRSVSWYQQTPGQGLQFLFEYFSETQRNKGNFPGRFSGRQFSNSRSEMNVSTLELGDSALYLCASSLARETQYFGPGTRLLVL.